Below are 13 T cell receptor beta chains sequenced from a single sample in a study of control samples from healthy donors and cancer patients (dated by TCRdb to the early 2020s). Library generation was performed with the immunoSEQ multiplex PCR assay. TCRdb limited this immuneACCESS table to in-frame rearrangements with V and J called. A share of clones is missing; checked studies link under half to unresolved V genes, and the rest is unexplained. Recorded for this sample are about 120,000 clones; about nine tenths of them occurred a single time. The leading ten clones occupy roughly 2.5% of the sample. The sample consisted of blood. These TCRs come from a man in his forties in good health.

The V gene is TRBV10-3, the J gene TRBJ2-3, with D unclear. This CDR3 is 15 amino acids long. Germline V gene lookup returns CDR1 ENHRY and CDR2 SYGVKD. Trimming removed 0 bases at V and 0 bases at J, with 7 bases between. The CDR3, as DNA: TGTGCCATCAGTGAGTCTCTGGTTAGCACAGATACGCAGTATTTT. Translation gives CAISESLVSTDTQYF.

The table lists this clone with a count of one. V and J are TRBV6-6 and TRBJ2-1; D might be TRBD1 (5 bases). Trimming removed 2 bases at V and 3 bases at J, with 8 bases between. Germline values: CDR1 MNHNY, CDR2 SVGAGI (reference sequence). This CDR3 has 14 amino acids. This CDR3 reads CASSYRGGYNEQFF. In DNA form, the CDR3 reads TGTGCCAGCAGTTACAGGGGTGGCTACAATGAGCAGTTCTTC.

The genes are TRBV3-1 (or the pseudogene TRBV3-2) and TRBJ1-1; 7 bases agree with TRBD1. The CDR3 loop spans 14 amino acids. Germline V gene data show CDR1 as LGHDT and CDR2 as YNNKEL (reference sequence). J was trimmed by 3 bases and V by 5 bases; bases with no gene match: 6. CDR3 in amino acids: CASSLLTGHTEAFF. DNA of the CDR3: TGTGCCAGCAGCTTATTGACAGGGCACACTGAAGCTTTCTTT.

This sequence joins TRBV5-1 and TRBJ2-7; 7 bases match TRBD1. This CDR3 contains 14 residues. With 0 bases clipped from V and 6 bases from J, the junction kept 6 bases outside the gene matches. CDR1 SGHRS and CDR2 YFSETQ come from the germline V gene. CDR3 in amino acids: CASSLGQGSGEQYF. Written as DNA, the CDR3 is TGCGCCAGCAGCTTGGGACAGGGAAGCGGCGAGCAGTACTTC.

V usage is TRBV3-1 (or the pseudogene TRBV3-2) and J usage is TRBJ2-5; 8 bases fit TRBD2. The CDR3 has 16 amino acids. The germline V gene has CDR1 LGHDT and CDR2 YNNKEL (reference sequence). The V segment lost 4 bases and the J segment 2 bases; nucleotides outside the gene matches: 9. CDR3 amino acids: CASSRRAAGVQETQYF. The DNA of the CDR3 is TGTGCCAGCAGCCGCCGGGCAGCGGGGGTTCAAGAGACCCAGTACTTC.

This clone occurred a few times. The chain links TRBV4-1 to TRBJ1-1; tentative D call: TRBD1 (6 bases). This CDR3 region has 14 residues. Germline V gene sequence: CDR1 MGHRA, CDR2 YSYEKL. V shed 0 bases and J shed 5 bases, with 10 bases lying between them. The CDR3 DNA is TGCGCCAGCAGCCAAGAGCAGGGGAGAACTGAAGCTTTCTTT. It yields the protein CASSQEQGRTEAFF.

This clone occurred once. This rearrangement joins TRBV6-1 to TRBJ1-2; unclear D gene. CDR3 length: 13 residues. The V gene's germline CDR1 is MNHNS and CDR2 SASEGT. Trimming removed 1 base at V and 8 bases at J, with 11 bases between. CDR3: CASSEGVGRGYTF. The CDR3 nucleotides are TGTGCCAGCAGTGAAGGTGTCGGCCGCGGCTACACCTTC.

This sequence joins TRBV10-3 and TRBJ1-5; unclear D gene. Trimming pared 5 bases from V and 1 base from J, leaving 6 bases between. The CDR3 is made up of 13 amino acids. Germline loops: CDR1 ENHRY, CDR2 SYGVKD. This CDR3 is CAISSVSNQPQHF. The DNA for the CDR3 is TGTGCCATCAGTAGCGTCAGCAATCAGCCCCAGCATTTT.

The rearrangement links TRBV12-3 or TRBV12-4 to TRBJ1-4; D is ambiguous. The CDR3 spans 13 residues. Trimming took 3 bases from V and 8 from J, leaving 10 bases between them. The CDR3 DNA reads as TGTGCCAGCAGTTTGATGGGCCAAGAAAAACTGTTTTTT. This translates into CASSLMGQEKLFF.

In this sample, this clone turned up once. The J gene is TRBJ2-7, the V gene TRBV28; 8 positions agree with TRBD1. J was trimmed by 0 bases and V by 4 bases; bases with no gene match: 11. The germline V gene has CDR1 MDHEN and CDR2 SYDVKM. This CDR3 contains 17 residues. The CDR3 region is CASSSRQTGAASYEQYF. CDR3 nucleotides: TGTGCCAGCAGTTCAAGACAGACAGGGGCTGCCTCCTACGAGCAGTACTTC.

This clone was seen only once. The J gene is TRBJ1-6, the V gene TRBV3-1 (or the pseudogene TRBV3-2), with 9 nucleotides matching TRBD1. Per germline, CDR1 LGHDT and CDR2 YNNKEL (reference sequence). The trim removed 4 bases at V and 10 bases at J, leaving 8 bases unmatched. The CDR3 sequence is 15 residues long. The DNA of the CDR3 is TGTGCCAGCAGCCGATTCGGACAGGGGCTCTCACCCCTCCACTTT. Residues: CASSRFGQGLSPLHF.

The gene calls are TRBV5-5 and TRBJ2-7; D might be TRBD1 (5 bases). Per the germline V gene, CDR1 is SGHKS and CDR2 is YYEKEE (reference sequence). Trimming removed 0 bases at V and 3 bases at J, with 13 bases between. The CDR3 is 15 residues long. The CDR3 sequence is CASSLGWGGDYEQYF. In DNA form, the CDR3 reads TGTGCCAGCAGCTTGGGGTGGGGCGGTGACTACGAGCAGTACTTC.

The chain couples TRBV28 to TRBJ1-5; D call uncertain. V shed 3 bases and J shed 10 bases, with 13 bases lying between them. This CDR3 contains 13 residues. Per the germline V gene, CDR1 is MDHEN and CDR2 is SYDVKM. In nucleotides, the CDR3 is TGTGCCAGCAGTTTTAGCCCCAAGGGACCCCAGCATTTT. Its translation: CASSFSPKGPQHF.